The present T cell receptor (beta chain) was sequenced within a study of T cell responses to AZD1222 COVID-19 vaccine. Overall study results and limits: Regions left unmutated in variants are reportedly the target of nearly half of spike-specific TCRs. Researchers took repertoire samples only after the peak T cell response had come. It was only five to seven AZD1222 recipients who were seropositive at baseline.

Measured with immunoSEQ multiplex PCR; TCRdb has only the in-frame clones, and not every one. The sample consists of about 150,000 clones, 65% to 90% of them appearing once. Points on this clone: What it binds is unknown.

This CDR3 region has 16 residues. Trimming took 4 bases from V and 2 from J; bases not matched to a gene: 8. Germline V gene sequence: CDR1 KGHDR, CDR2 SFDVKD. The sequencing used peripheral blood, collected 28 days after the second dose of the MenACWY control vaccine. This chain joins TRBV24-1 and TRBJ1-1; TRBD1 matches 8 bases. The receptor was isolated from an adult who received the MenACWY meningococcal vaccine as a control. In nucleotides, the CDR3 is TGTGCCACCAGTGACTCGCCCGGACAGGGTAACACTGAAGCTTTCTTT. This gives the protein CATSDSPGQGNTEAFF.